The 3 T cell receptor beta chains below were found in one sample sequenced in a study of shared clonotypes between healthy human individuals. Some clones are missing from TCRdb's copy, which holds only in-frame ones; the method was immunoSEQ multiplex PCR. The sample comprises 330,000 or so clones, roughly 70% of which are singletons, and about 9.3% rests with the top ten. The material sequenced was memory CD4+ T cells sorted from blood. Documented subset: CD45RA-negative fraction. All receptors come from a man aged 25 to 40 in good health.

This chain links TRBV9 with TRBJ2-6, with a weak D call TRBD2 (7 bases). The CDR3 extends over 19 amino acids. In germline, CDR1 is SGDLS, CDR2 YYNGEE. The V and J ends lost 0 bases and 4 bases respectively, with 20 bases between them. The CDR3 region has the DNA TGTGCCAGCAGCGTAGGAGGGGGAGGGCCTGGTGGAGGGGCCAACGTCCTGACTTTC. It yields the protein CASSVGGGGPGGGANVLTF.

J is TRBJ2-1 and V is TRBV2; TRBD2 matches at 9 bases. CDR1 SNHLY and CDR2 FYNNEI come from the germline V gene. After removal of 0 bases from V and 4 bases from J, the junction contained 1 base not matched to a gene. This CDR3 comprises 15 residues. CDR3 DNA sequence: TGTGCCAGCAGTGAAGCTAGCGGGAGTTACAATGAGCAGTTCTTC. Protein: CASSEASGSYNEQFF.

The V gene is TRBV10-3, the J gene TRBJ1-4; tentative D call: TRBD1 (6 bases). The CDR3 consists of 13 residues. Trimming took 6 bases from V and 8 from J, leaving 13 bases between them. Germline CDR1 is ENHRY and CDR2 is SYGVKD. The CDR3 region has the DNA TGTGCCATCAGAGCCGGGACAATCGAAAAACTGTTTTTT. Translating gives CAIRAGTIEKLFF.